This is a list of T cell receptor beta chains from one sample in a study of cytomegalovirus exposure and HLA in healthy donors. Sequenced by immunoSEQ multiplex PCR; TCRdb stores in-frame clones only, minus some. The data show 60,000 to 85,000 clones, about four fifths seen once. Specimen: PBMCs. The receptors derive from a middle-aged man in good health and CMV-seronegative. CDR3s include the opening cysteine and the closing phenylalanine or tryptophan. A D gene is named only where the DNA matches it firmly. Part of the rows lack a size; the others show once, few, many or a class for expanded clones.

cdr3_nt: TGTGCCAGCAGGGGACAGGGAATCGGCTACACCTTC; cdr3_aa: CASRGQGIGYTF; clone_size: .; d_call: TRBD1; v_call: TRBV6-1; j_call: TRBJ1-2
cdr3_nt: TGTGCCAGTAGTCCCCTCGGGACTAAGGGTTACGAGCAGTACTTC; cdr3_aa: CASSPLGTKGYEQYF; clone_size: .; d_call: TRBD2; v_call: TRBV19; j_call: TRBJ2-7
cdr3_nt: TGTGCCAGCAGCCGAACCTTAGCGGACTACGAGCAGTACTTC; cdr3_aa: CASSRTLADYEQYF; clone_size: .; d_call: .; v_call: TRBV6-1; j_call: TRBJ2-7
cdr3_nt: TGCGCCAGCAGCCAAGATCAGACAGGGACTTATCAGCCCCAGCATTTT; cdr3_aa: CASSQDQTGTYQPQHF; clone_size: .; d_call: TRBD1; v_call: TRBV4-1; j_call: TRBJ1-5
cdr3_nt: TGTGCCAGTAGTATTGGACAGGGAAGCAATCAGCCCCAGCATTTT; cdr3_aa: CASSIGQGSNQPQHF; clone_size: .; d_call: TRBD1; v_call: TRBV19; j_call: TRBJ1-5
cdr3_nt: TGTGCCAGCAGTGTGGGAGGGGCTAGCGGGGTCGCAAATACGCAGTATTTT; cdr3_aa: CASSVGGASGVANTQYF; clone_size: .; d_call: TRBD2; v_call: TRBV2; j_call: TRBJ2-3
cdr3_nt: TGTGCCATCAGGGACAGGGGCACCGGGGAGCTGTTTTTT; cdr3_aa: CAIRDRGTGELFF; clone_size: .; d_call: TRBD1; v_call: TRBV10-3; j_call: TRBJ2-2
cdr3_nt: TGTGCCAGCAGTTTGGACAGATATCAGCCCCAGCATTTT; cdr3_aa: CASSLDRYQPQHF; clone_size: .; d_call: .; v_call: TRBV6-5; j_call: TRBJ1-5
cdr3_nt: TGTGCCAGCAGTTACGGCCACTACAATGAGCAGTTCTTC; cdr3_aa: CASSYGHYNEQFF; clone_size: .; d_call: .; v_call: TRBV6-6; j_call: TRBJ2-1
cdr3_nt: TGTGCCAGCAGCCTTCTCGGAGGGAGCACAGATACGCAGTATTTT; cdr3_aa: CASSLLGGSTDTQYF; clone_size: .; d_call: .; v_call: TRBV7-9; j_call: TRBJ2-3
cdr3_nt: TGTGCCAGTAGTGCTACGGGACTGCCACAAGAGACCCAGTACTTC; cdr3_aa: CASSATGLPQETQYF; clone_size: .; d_call: .; v_call: TRBV19; j_call: TRBJ2-5
cdr3_nt: TGTGCCAGCACTCAGGAATTGGGCACTGAAGCTTTCTTT; cdr3_aa: CASTQELGTEAFF; clone_size: .; d_call: .; v_call: TRBV2; j_call: TRBJ1-1
cdr3_nt: TGTGCCAGCAGCCCTCCCGGGACAGGGCGTGAAAAACTGTTTTTT; cdr3_aa: CASSPPGTGREKLFF; clone_size: .; d_call: TRBD1; v_call: TRBV7-2; j_call: TRBJ1-4
cdr3_nt: TGTGCCAGCAGAACAGGGGGTAAGGGCAATGAGCAGTTCTTC; cdr3_aa: CASRTGGKGNEQFF; clone_size: .; d_call: TRBD1; v_call: TRBV28; j_call: TRBJ2-1
cdr3_nt: TGTGCCAGCAGCTTAGTCTCTACAGGGAGCACTGAAGCTTTCTTT; cdr3_aa: CASSLVSTGSTEAFF; clone_size: few; d_call: .; v_call: TRBV7-2; j_call: TRBJ1-1
cdr3_nt: TGTGCCAGCTCACCCACCCCACAGGGGTCTGGAAACACCATATATTTT; cdr3_aa: CASSPTPQGSGNTIYF; clone_size: .; d_call: TRBD1; v_call: TRBV18; j_call: TRBJ1-3
cdr3_nt: TGTGCCAGCAGCGCCACTGGGACACCCCCTGGCAATCAGCCCCAGCATTTT; cdr3_aa: CASSATGTPPGNQPQHF; clone_size: .; d_call: .; v_call: TRBV4-2; j_call: TRBJ1-5
cdr3_nt: TGTGCGTCAAAGTCCTGGGAGGCAAGTAGGGATCAGCCCCAGCATTTT; cdr3_aa: CASKSWEASRDQPQHF; clone_size: .; d_call: .; v_call: TRBV19; j_call: TRBJ1-5
cdr3_nt: TGTGCCATCAGTGGGACAGGGACCACTGAAGCTTTCTTT; cdr3_aa: CAISGTGTTEAFF; clone_size: .; d_call: TRBD1; v_call: TRBV10-3; j_call: TRBJ1-1
cdr3_nt: TGTGCTAGCAGCTTGGGGCCGACGAGCTCCTACAATGAGCAGTTCTTC; cdr3_aa: CASSLGPTSSYNEQFF; clone_size: .; d_call: .; v_call: TRBV7-7; j_call: TRBJ2-1
cdr3_nt: TGTGCCAGCAGCTTAGATCATCAGGGGGGCTACACCTTC; cdr3_aa: CASSLDHQGGYTF; clone_size: .; d_call: .; v_call: TRBV11-2; j_call: TRBJ1-2
cdr3_nt: TGTGCCAGCAGCGCAAGCGAACCCGCGATCGGGCAGTACTTC; cdr3_aa: CASSASEPAIGQYF; clone_size: .; d_call: .; v_call: TRBV9; j_call: TRBJ2-5
cdr3_nt: TGCAGCGTCCTGACAGGGGCTCTCAATCAGCCCCAGCATTTT; cdr3_aa: CSVLTGALNQPQHF; clone_size: .; d_call: TRBD1; v_call: TRBV29-1; j_call: TRBJ1-5
cdr3_nt: TGCGCCAGCAGCTACGCGACTGTCGGAACCTATAATTCACCCCTCCACTTT; cdr3_aa: CASSYATVGTYNSPLHF; clone_size: few; d_call: .; v_call: TRBV5-1; j_call: TRBJ1-6
cdr3_nt: TGTGCCAGCAAAACAGGGGGCTACGAGCAGTACTTC; cdr3_aa: CASKTGGYEQYF; clone_size: .; d_call: TRBD1; v_call: TRBV2; j_call: TRBJ2-7
cdr3_nt: TGTGCCAGCAGCGGTCAGGTCCCAGGCTACGAGCAGTACTTC; cdr3_aa: CASSGQVPGYEQYF; clone_size: .; d_call: .; v_call: TRBV7-2; j_call: TRBJ2-7
cdr3_nt: TGCAACGGGGGGGCCTGGAACACTGAAGCTTTCTTT; cdr3_aa: CNGGAWNTEAFF; clone_size: few; d_call: .; v_call: TRBV29-1; j_call: TRBJ1-1
cdr3_nt: TGTGCCAGCAGTCCGGGACTAGCGGGAGGAAGCACAGATACGCAGTATTTT; cdr3_aa: CASSPGLAGGSTDTQYF; clone_size: .; d_call: TRBD2; v_call: TRBV7-3; j_call: TRBJ2-3
cdr3_nt: TGTGCCAGCAGCCCTCCAGGCGTCAACACTGAAGCTTTCTTT; cdr3_aa: CASSPPGVNTEAFF; clone_size: .; d_call: .; v_call: TRBV7-9; j_call: TRBJ1-1
cdr3_nt: TGTGCCAGCAGGCTAAGACAGGTTGGGGAGCAGTTCTTC; cdr3_aa: CASRLRQVGEQFF; clone_size: .; d_call: .; v_call: TRBV11-2; j_call: TRBJ2-1
cdr3_nt: TGTTCCAGCACAAACAACCGGTATGGGGGACAGGGGGTCGAGACCCAGTACTTC; cdr3_aa: CSSTNNRYGGQGVETQYF; clone_size: .; d_call: TRBD1; v_call: TRBV7-9; j_call: TRBJ2-5
cdr3_nt: TGCGCCAGCAGCGCGGGACGGACCACTGAAGCTTTCTTT; cdr3_aa: CASSAGRTTEAFF; clone_size: .; d_call: .; v_call: TRBV5-1; j_call: TRBJ1-1
cdr3_nt: TGCAGCCTCCAACCGGGACAGGGTTTTGAGCAGTTCTTC; cdr3_aa: CSLQPGQGFEQFF; clone_size: .; d_call: TRBD1; v_call: TRBV29-1; j_call: TRBJ2-1
cdr3_nt: TGTGCCAGCAGTATACTAGCGGGGGGTGCTAGCACAGATACGCAGTATTTT; cdr3_aa: CASSILAGGASTDTQYF; clone_size: .; d_call: TRBD2; v_call: TRBV28; j_call: TRBJ2-3
cdr3_nt: TGTGCCACCCAGCATGGGGGGGCTTATACTGGGGCCAACGGCCTGACTTTC; cdr3_aa: CATQHGGAYTGANGLTF; clone_size: .; d_call: .; v_call: TRBV11-2; j_call: TRBJ2-6
cdr3_nt: TGTGCCATCAGTGAGTCGAAGGGTTCCGGGGGTTTGGGATACGAGCAGTACTTC; cdr3_aa: CAISESKGSGGLGYEQYF; clone_size: .; d_call: .; v_call: TRBV10-3; j_call: TRBJ2-7
cdr3_nt: TGTGCCAGCAGCCAGCAGGGGGTCACTGAAGCTTTCTTT; cdr3_aa: CASSQQGVTEAFF; clone_size: .; d_call: TRBD1; v_call: TRBV14; j_call: TRBJ1-1